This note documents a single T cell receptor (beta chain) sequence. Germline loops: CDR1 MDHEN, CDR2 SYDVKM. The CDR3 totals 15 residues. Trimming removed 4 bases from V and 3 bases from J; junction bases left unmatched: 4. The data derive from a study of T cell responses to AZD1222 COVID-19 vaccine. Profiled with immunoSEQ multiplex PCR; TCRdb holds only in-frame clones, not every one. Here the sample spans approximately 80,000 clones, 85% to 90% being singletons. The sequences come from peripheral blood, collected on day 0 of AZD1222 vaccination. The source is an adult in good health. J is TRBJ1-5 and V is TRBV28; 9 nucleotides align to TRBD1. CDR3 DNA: TGTGCCAGCAGTTCAGGACAGGGGAACAATCAGCCCCAGCATTTT. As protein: CASSSGQGNNQPQHF.